This TCR beta chain was documented in a study of OX40 agonist ivuxolimab in advanced cancers. TCRdb's copy holds only in-frame clones and misses some; the assay was immunoSEQ multiplex PCR. Among 55,000 to 80,000 clones listed, roughly 90% were seen once. Germline CDR1 and CDR2: SGHRS and YFSETQ. CDR3 length: 17 amino acids. J was trimmed by 2 bases and V by 3 bases; bases with no gene match: 6. The source was CD4+ or CD8+ T cells sorted from blood, collected in a trial of the OX40 agonist ivuxolimab. This receptor was obtained from an adult with an advanced solid tumor such as melanoma, head and neck, liver or kidney cancer. The V and J genes are TRBV5-1 and TRBJ2-3; 13 nucleotides agree with TRBD2. The CDR3 DNA is TGCGCCAGCAGCTCCGTACTAGCGGGAGGGCCCACAGATACGCAGTATTTT. Residues: CASSSVLAGGPTDTQYF.